These 30 T cell receptor beta chains share one sample of origin, sequenced in a study of T cells in Graves' hyperthyroidism and ophthalmopathy. It was RNA transcripts that yielded the amplified TCR beta CDR3 regions. Researchers ran a first-round RT-PCR on the TCR CDR3 using the HTBI primer set. One entry per CDR3 protein results from TCRdb running MiXCR on the multiplex PCR reads. Among about 180,000 distinct CDR3 sequences listed, 15% to 20% were seen once. The specimen was blood. The receptors derive from a woman aged 50 to 60 with Graves' hyperthyroidism.

Ten or more counts support this clonotype. V usage is TRBV20-1 and J usage is TRBJ1-1, with 7 bases identical to TRBD1. The CDR3 spans 13 residues. With V trimmed by 6 bases and J by 11 bases, 15 bases remained unmatched. CDR1 DFQATT and CDR2 SNEGSKA come from the germline V gene (reference sequence). The CDR3 region has the DNA TGCAGTGCCTTAATTCCGGGACAGCCTCGGGCTTTCTTT. Encoded protein: CSALIPGQPRAFF.

Only a few counts were recorded for this clonotype. The J gene is TRBJ1-3, the V gene TRBV13; D possibly corresponds to TRBD1 (6 bases). Trimming cost V 5 bases and J 4 bases, with 12 bases left between them. CDR3 size: 14 residues. Per the germline V gene, CDR1 is PRHDT and CDR2 is FYEKMQ (reference sequence). The CDR3 here is CASSQLDRGNTIYF. The CDR3 DNA sequence: TGTGCCAGCAGCCAACTCGACAGGGGAAACACCATATATTTT.

This clonotype showed up many times. The junction does not match germline at one end; this may be a read error. The V and J genes are TRBV7-8 and TRBJ1-1, with D unresolved. Per germline, CDR1 SGHVS and CDR2 FQNEAQ. The CDR3 loop spans 17 amino acids. The CDR3, as DNA: TGTGCCAGCGGCTTAGCGTATACGGCCAGGCGAACCTTGCGTACTTTCTTT. It is translated as CASGLAYTARRTLRTFF.

This clonotype has just a few counts. V and J are TRBV3-1 and TRBJ2-1; D unclear. Per the germline V gene, CDR1 is LGHDT and CDR2 is YNNKEL (reference sequence). V lost 3 bases and J lost 5, with 5 bases in between. The CDR3 has 12 residues. This chain's CDR3 is CASSHTDNEQFF. The CDR3, as DNA: TGTGCCAGCAGCCACACAGACAATGAGCAGTTCTTC.

The chain links TRBV10-3 to TRBJ2-7; 8 bases align to TRBD2. Germline CDR1 and CDR2: ENHRY and SYGVKD. Trimming took 3 bases from V and 7 from J; bases not matched to a gene: 11. The CDR3 is 15 residues long. The CDR3 DNA follows: TGTGCCATCAGTGACGGGGGGGGGCGATCGGAAGAGCAGTACTTC. This encodes CAISDGGGRSEEQYF.

The sample holds many counts of this clonotype. The CDR3 here is CASSPGTGELFF. The CDR3 DNA sequence: TGTGCCAGCAGCCCCGGGACCGGGGAGCTGTTTTTT. V gene TRBV11-2 combines with J gene TRBJ2-2, with D unresolved. The CDR3 totals 12 residues. Germline V CDR1 and CDR2: SGHAT, FQNNGV. V was trimmed by 5 bases and J by 5 bases, leaving 6 bases between them.

The table lists this clonotype with a few counts. CDR3 sequence (DNA): TGCGCCAGCAGCCAAGGACTGTCGGGGGCCCCTGAAGCTTTCTTT. Translating it yields CASSQGLSGAPEAFF. The V call is TRBV4-1, the J call TRBJ1-1; D perhaps matches TRBD1 (6 bases). The V and J ends lost 1 base and 6 bases respectively, with 15 bases between them. Germline V lookup: CDR1 MGHRA, CDR2 YSYEKL. This CDR3 region has 15 residues.

There are many counts of this clonotype. This chain uses TRBV5-1 with TRBJ2-7; D unclear. The germline V gene has CDR1 SGHRS and CDR2 YFSETQ. The CDR3 loop spans 15 amino acids. Trimming cost V 0 bases and J 1 base, with 11 bases left between them. This CDR3 reads CASSLDIGPSYEQYF. The CDR3 bases are TGCGCCAGCAGCTTGGACATCGGGCCATCCTACGAGCAGTACTTC.

This clonotype occurred many times. The genes are TRBV6-1 and TRBJ2-2; possible D gene TRBD1, 6 bases. Germline V CDR1 and CDR2: MNHNS, SASEGT. This CDR3 is built from 15 residues. V was clipped by 6 bases and J by 2 bases, with 13 bases between them. The CDR3 coding sequence is TGTGCCAGCAGCTATCTAGGGGGTAACACCGGGGAGCTGTTTTTT. Its translation: CASSYLGGNTGELFF.

This clonotype was observed once. CDR3 bases: TGTGCCACCAGCAGTGACAGGGGGCGGGATGGCTACACCTTC. This codes for CATSSDRGRDGYTF. This chain links TRBV15 with TRBJ1-2; 10 positions match TRBD1. The germline CDR1 and CDR2 sequences are LNHNV and YYDKDF (reference sequence). V shed 3 bases, J shed 6 bases, and the junction held 4 bases outside the gene matches. CDR3 length equals 14 residues.

This clonotype was seen many times. J is TRBJ2-7 and V is TRBV19; D unresolved. Trimming took 4 bases from V and 0 from J, leaving 13 bases between them. Germline V CDR1 and CDR2: LNHDA, SQIVND (reference sequence). This CDR3 spans 15 amino acids. CDR3 residues: CASSTDIASSYEQYF. Here the CDR3 DNA reads TGTGCCAGTAGTACCGACATCGCAAGCTCCTACGAGCAGTACTTC.

This clonotype was seen many times. This rearrangement joins TRBV14 to TRBJ2-7, with 9 bases aligning to TRBD1. Per the germline V gene, CDR1 is SGHDN and CDR2 is FVKESK. V lost 1 base and J lost 2; bases outside the gene matches: 6. CDR3 length: 16 residues. The DNA of the CDR3 is TGTGCCAGCAGCCAAGCATGGGGACAGGGAACCTACGAGCAGTACTTC. This encodes CASSQAWGQGTYEQYF.

The DNA for the CDR3 is TGTGCCAGCTCACCGTTACAGGACGAGCAGTACTTC. Amino acid sequence: CASSPLQDEQYF. The chain has TRBV18 and TRBJ2-7; tentative D call: TRBD1 (5 bases). The germline V gene encodes CDR1 KGHSH and CDR2 LQKENI. CDR3 length: 12 residues. Trimming removed 3 bases at V and 5 bases at J, with 8 bases between.

This clonotype was seen at least ten times. V is TRBV7-3 and J is TRBJ2-7, with 8 bases that match TRBD2. The CDR3 loop spans 14 amino acids. Germline assignment: CDR1 SGHTA and CDR2 FQGTGA. The ends lost 6 bases at V and 5 bases at J; junction bases unmatched: 9. The CDR3 region is CASSNGGGSHEQYF. The CDR3 DNA reads as TGTGCCAGCAGTAACGGGGGGGGCAGCCACGAGCAGTACTTC. The whole variable domain, remainder taken from reference TRBV7-3 and TRBJ2-7, is GAGVSQTPSNKVTEKGKYVELRCDPISGHTALYWYRQSLGQGPEFLIYFQGTGAADDSGLPNDRFFAVRPEGSVSTLKIQRTERGDSAVYLCASSNGGGSHEQYFGPGTRLTVT.

This clonotype has just a few counts. The chain combines TRBV5-1 with TRBJ1-2, with 10 positions matching TRBD1. This CDR3 has 15 amino acids. The V and J ends lost 4 bases and 2 bases, in that order; junction bases with no gene match: 5. Germline V lookup: CDR1 SGHRS, CDR2 YFSETQ. In nucleotides, the CDR3 is TGCGCCAGCAGCCACGGGACAGGGGAGAACTATGGCTACACCTTC. As protein: CASSHGTGENYGYTF. The full variable domain, completed using reference TRBV5-1 and TRBJ1-2, is KAGVTQTPRYLIKTRGQQVTLSCSPISGHRSVSWYQQTPGQGLQFLFEYFSETQRNKGNFPGRFSGRQFSNSRSEMNVSTLELGDSALYLCASSHGTGENYGYTFGSGTRLTVV.

V usage is TRBV4-1 and J usage is TRBJ2-7, with D tentatively TRBD2 (7 bases). The CDR3 loop spans 18 amino acids. The V gene lost 2 bases and the J gene lost 4 bases, with 24 bases spanning the gap. Germline V lookup: CDR1 MGHRA, CDR2 YSYEKL. CDR3 nucleotide sequence: TGCGCCAGCAGCCAATATCCCTCAGGTGGGGGGGCAACGTACGAGCAGTACTTC. Protein product: CASSQYPSGGGATYEQYF.

This clonotype was observed a handful of times. The rearrangement uses TRBV11-3 and TRBJ1-1; 8 nucleotides match TRBD1. The CDR3 consists of 13 residues. Germline CDR1 and CDR2: SGHNT and YENEEA. The ends lost 5 bases at V and 7 bases at J; junction bases unmatched: 6. The CDR3 spells CASSQGTGLEAFF. CDR3 nucleotide sequence: TGTGCCAGCAGCCAAGGGACAGGCCTTGAAGCTTTCTTT.

This clonotype was seen repeatedly, ten times or more. CDR3 loop: CASSEFIGPYNEQFF. CDR3 in DNA: TGTGCCAGCAGTGAATTTATAGGGCCCTACAATGAGCAGTTCTTC. The chain has TRBV6-1 and TRBJ2-1; D ambiguous. Germline assignment: CDR1 MNHNS and CDR2 SASEGT. The CDR3 is 15 amino acids. V was clipped by 2 bases and J by 2 bases, with 10 bases between them.

This clonotype has a single count. This rearrangement joins TRBV28 to TRBJ1-4; possibly TRBD1 for D (6 bases). The V gene lost 4 bases and the J gene lost 4 bases, with 22 bases spanning the gap. The CDR3 has 18 residues. Germline V gene sequence: CDR1 MDHEN, CDR2 SYDVKM. The CDR3 DNA reads as TGTGCCAGCAGTTCAAAGGGGCAGGGGAGTCAGGGTAATGAAAAACTGTTTTTT. Encoded protein: CASSSKGQGSQGNEKLFF.

The J gene is TRBJ1-2, the V gene TRBV5-1; D remains ambiguous. V lost 1 base to trimming and J lost 1 base, with 20 bases between them. CDR1 is SGHRS and CDR2 is YFSETQ in the germline V gene. The CDR3 covers 18 residues. The CDR3 DNA reads as TGCGCCAGCAGCTTGTCGGGATATCCTATAGACTTTAACTATGGCTACACCTTC. It specifies CASSLSGYPIDFNYGYTF.

In its sample, this clonotype was seen many times. The chain recombines TRBV5-1 with TRBJ2-1; tentatively, D is TRBD1 or TRBD2 (6 bases each). The ends were cut back, 4 bases at V and 7 bases at J, with 18 bases in the middle. Germline V CDR1 and CDR2: SGHRS, YFSETQ. This CDR3 contains 15 residues. The CDR3 DNA sequence: TGCGCCAGCAGCCCCTTGTCCGGGGGCATTAATGAGCAGTTCTTC. Amino acids: CASSPLSGGINEQFF. The variable domain in full, with the rest retrieved from reference TRBV5-1 and TRBJ2-1, is KAGVTQTPRYLIKTRGQQVTLSCSPISGHRSVSWYQQTPGQGLQFLFEYFSETQRNKGNFPGRFSGRQFSNSRSEMNVSTLELGDSALYLCASSPLSGGINEQFFGPGTRLTVL.

This clonotype was detected many times. The CDR3 DNA follows: TGTGCCAGCAGTCTACTAGCGGGGCCGACAGATACGCAGTATTTT. It codes for CASSLLAGPTDTQYF. The rearrangement uses TRBV2 and TRBJ2-3; 10 bases map to TRBD2. Losses at the gene ends were 5 bases for V and 3 bases for J; bases not matched to a gene: 5. Germline V gene data show CDR1 as SNHLY and CDR2 as FYNNEI. The CDR3 is 15 amino acids.

This clonotype was counted only a few times. The rearrangement links TRBV5-1 to TRBJ2-3, with unresolved D. Germline CDR1 reads SGHRS; CDR2 reads YFSETQ. CDR3 length: 14 amino acids. Trimming shortened V by 4 bases and J by 1 base, and 10 bases separated the two germline ends. As DNA, the CDR3 is TGCGCCAGCAGCAACGCCATGGGCACAGATACGCAGTATTTT. Translation: CASSNAMGTDTQYF.

This clonotype appeared many times. The chain uses TRBV27 and TRBJ2-7; 8 nucleotides align to TRBD1. Trimming at V came to 5 bases and at J to 6 bases, leaving 9 bases not matched to a gene. The CDR3 runs to 14 residues. Germline V gene data show CDR1 as MNHEY and CDR2 as SMNVEV (reference sequence). CDR3 sequence (DNA): TGTGCCAGCAGTCATGGGGACAGGTCAGCCGAGCAGTACTTC. This codes for CASSHGDRSAEQYF.

Turning to this clonotype: It may be a read error: a sequence one base away is much more abundant. The chain couples TRBV7-9 to TRBJ1-1, with D maybe TRBD1 (5 bases). The germline CDR1 and CDR2 sequences are SEHNR and FQNEAQ (reference sequence). This CDR3 contains 14 residues. The CDR3 bases are TGTGCCAGCAGCCCGCCTGGGGGGAACACTGAAGTTTTCTTT. Translated, it gives CASSPPGGNTEVFF. Together with reference TRBV7-9 and TRBJ1-1, the CDR3 gives the full variable domain: DTGVSQNPRHKITKRGQNVTFRCDPISEHNRLYWYRQTLGQGPEFLTYFQNEAQLEKSRLLSDRFSAERPKGSFSTLEIQRTEQGDSAMYLCASSPPGGNTEVFFGQGTRLTVV.

This clonotype was picked up many times. The rearrangement uses TRBV15 and TRBJ1-5, with D hard to call. The length of the CDR3 is 17 residues. Germline loops: CDR1 LNHNV, CDR2 YYDKDF (reference sequence). V was trimmed by 1 base and J by 2 bases, leaving 15 bases between them. The CDR3 spells CATSRAARAVRNQPQHF. CDR3 sequence (DNA): TGTGCCACCAGCAGAGCCGCCCGCGCAGTTCGCAATCAGCCCCAGCATTTT.

This clonotype showed up many times. This chain uses TRBV6-2 or TRBV6-3 with TRBJ1-5; the D is unclear. This CDR3 is built from 15 residues. V lost 5 bases and J lost 1, with 12 bases in between. The germline V gene encodes CDR1 MNHEY and CDR2 SVGEGT. The chain's CDR3 is CASSPLRASNQPQHF. CDR3 nucleotides: TGTGCCAGCAGTCCCCTCCGGGCGAGCAATCAGCCCCAGCATTTT.

With respect to this clonotype: This may be a read error, as it is one base from a much larger clone. CDR3 nucleotides: TGTGCCAGCAGCCGGACAGAGAACAATGAGCGGTTCTTC. This gives the protein CASSRTENNERFF. The rearrangement joins TRBV6-2 or TRBV6-3 to TRBJ2-1; D is possibly TRBD1 (6 bases). Germline V gene data show CDR1 as MNHEY and CDR2 as SVGEGT. The CDR3 runs to 13 residues.

This clonotype was found a few times. The J gene is TRBJ1-2, the V gene TRBV5-1; 7 bases align to TRBD1. Germline loops: CDR1 SGHRS, CDR2 YFSETQ. CDR3 length: 15 residues. V trimming: 1 base; J trimming: 3 bases; junction bases outside the gene matches: 6. The CDR3 bases are TGCGCCAGCAGCTTGAAGACAGGGTCCTACTATGGCTACACCTTC. Translation gives CASSLKTGSYYGYTF.

This clonotype showed up many times. The CDR3 DNA follows: TGTGCCAGCAGCATTAGCGGGGGCCGATCCTACGAGCAGTACTTC. It translates to CASSISGGRSYEQYF. The chain carries TRBV6-1 and TRBJ2-7; TRBD2 aligns across 9 bases. This CDR3 spans 15 amino acids. V shed 6 bases, J shed 1 base, and the junction held 7 bases outside the gene matches. Germline V gene lookup returns CDR1 MNHNS and CDR2 SASEGT.